This T cell receptor beta chain was captured in a study of blood T cell repertoires in COVID-19. Per the authors' pipeline: Scientists estimated how many nucleated cells there were by amplifying reference gene primers. Assay: immunoSEQ multiplex PCR; the TCRdb copy retains only in-frame clones and omits some. Clonal size and the V and J genes are those of that table, whereas D and trimming came from the DNA. The table has some 55,000 clones, 90% to 95% seen once. V was trimmed by 4 bases and J by 6 bases, leaving 6 bases between them. This CDR3 has 12 amino acids. Germline CDR1 reads MDHEN; CDR2 reads SYDVKM.

Specimen: peripheral blood. The TCR was taken from a human donor in a cohort sampled during active COVID-19. The gene calls are TRBV28 and TRBJ2-2; D gene uncertain. CDR3 protein: CASSSGSGELFF. CDR3 nucleotide sequence: TGTGCCAGCAGTTCCGGGTCCGGGGAGCTGTTTTTT.